The sequence of this T cell receptor beta chain was determined in a study of glioma-infiltrating T cells. V lost 6 bases and J 0 bases, leaving 17 bases between the germline ends. CDR1 MNHNS and CDR2 SASEGT come from the germline V gene. This CDR3 is 16 amino acids long. This clonotype occurred many times. TCR alpha and beta CDR3 regions were amplified from RNA using iRepertoire nested multiplex PCR. For one-step reverse transcription and amplification, 100-400 ng of tissue mRNA or PBMC total RNA was used. TCRdb re-called the multiplex PCR reads with MiXCR, one entry per CDR3 protein. The repertoire holds roughly 100,000 distinct CDR3 sequences, with around 28% as singletons.

Specimen: glioma tissue, nonneoplastic brain tissue, or PBMCs (not recorded which). This sequence originates from a human donor with low-grade glioma or glioblastoma, undergoing nonglioma brain surgery, or in good health (not recorded which). This chain joins TRBV6-1 and TRBJ2-5; D is perhaps TRBD2 (6 bases). The CDR3 DNA reads as TGTGCCAGCAGCTCCTCGGGGGTCCAGTACCAAGAGACCCAGTACTTC. Residues: CASSSSGVQYQETQYF.